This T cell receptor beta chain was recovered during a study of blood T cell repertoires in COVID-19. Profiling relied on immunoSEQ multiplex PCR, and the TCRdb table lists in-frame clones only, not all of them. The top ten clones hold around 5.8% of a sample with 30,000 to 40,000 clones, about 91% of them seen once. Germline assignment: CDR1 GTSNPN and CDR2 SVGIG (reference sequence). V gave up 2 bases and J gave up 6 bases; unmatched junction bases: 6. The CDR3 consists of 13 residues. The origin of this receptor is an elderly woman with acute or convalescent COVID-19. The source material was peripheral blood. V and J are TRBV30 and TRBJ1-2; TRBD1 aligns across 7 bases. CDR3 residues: CAWSRRTGDGYTF. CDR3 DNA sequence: TGTGCCTGGAGTAGAAGAACAGGGGATGGCTACACCTTC.